This TCR beta chain was identified during a study of blood T cell repertoires in COVID-19. Study details: Nucleic acid was either cDNA or gDNA, and it came from T cells, B-cell-depleted T cells, or PBMCs.

CDR1 and CDR2 from the germline V gene are SEHNR and FQNEAQ (reference sequence). This CDR3 has 16 residues. V was trimmed by 1 base and J by 0 bases, leaving 10 bases between them. Data came from immunoSEQ multiplex PCR; TCRdb stores just in-frame clones and leaves some out. Seen here are some 70,000 clones, over 70% observed once, and the top ten hold about 2.1%. The rearrangement uses TRBV7-9 and TRBJ1-3; D uncertain. Sequencing input: peripheral blood. The sequence derives from a human donor in a cohort sampled during active COVID-19. As DNA, the CDR3 is TGTGCCAGCAGCTTAGTTCGGGTGAGCTCTGGAAACACCATATATTTT. It codes for CASSLVRVSSGNTIYF. The full variable domain, with the rest looked up from reference TRBV7-9 and TRBJ1-3, is DTGVSQNPRHKITKRGQNVTFRCDPISEHNRLYWYRQTLGQGPEFLTYFQNEAQLEKSRLLSDRFSAERPKGSFSTLEIQRTEQGDSAMYLCASSLVRVSSGNTIYFGEGSWLTVV.